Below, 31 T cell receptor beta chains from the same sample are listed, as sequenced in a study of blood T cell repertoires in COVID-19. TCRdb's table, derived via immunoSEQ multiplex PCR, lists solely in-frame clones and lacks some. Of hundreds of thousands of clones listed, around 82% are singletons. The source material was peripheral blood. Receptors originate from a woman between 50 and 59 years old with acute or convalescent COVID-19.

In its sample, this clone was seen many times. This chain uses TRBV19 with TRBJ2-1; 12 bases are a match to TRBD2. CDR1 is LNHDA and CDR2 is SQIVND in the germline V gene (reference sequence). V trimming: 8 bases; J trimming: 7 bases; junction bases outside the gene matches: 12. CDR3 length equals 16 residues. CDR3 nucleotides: TGTGCCAGTCTGAGGACTAGCGGGAACCCTAGGAATGAGCAGTTCTTC. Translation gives CASLRTSGNPRNEQFF. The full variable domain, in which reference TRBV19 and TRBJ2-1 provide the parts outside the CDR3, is DGGITQSPKYLFRKEGQNVTLSCEQNLNHDAMYWYRQDPGQGLRLIYYSQIVNDFQKGDIAEGYSVSREKKESFPLTVTSAQKNPTAFYLCASLRTSGNPRNEQFFGPGTRLTVL.

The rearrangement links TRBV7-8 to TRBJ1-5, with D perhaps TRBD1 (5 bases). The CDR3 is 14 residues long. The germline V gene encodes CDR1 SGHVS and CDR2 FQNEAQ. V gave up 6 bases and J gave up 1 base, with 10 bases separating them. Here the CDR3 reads CASRPPGSNQPQHF. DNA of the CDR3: TGTGCCAGCAGGCCCCCAGGGAGCAATCAGCCCCAGCATTTT.

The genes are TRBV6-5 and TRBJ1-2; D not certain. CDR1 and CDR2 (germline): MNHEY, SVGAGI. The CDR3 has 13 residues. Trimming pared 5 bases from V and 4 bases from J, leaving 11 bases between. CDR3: CASSQDLGYGYTF. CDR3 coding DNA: TGTGCCAGCAGTCAGGACTTAGGCTATGGCTACACCTTC.

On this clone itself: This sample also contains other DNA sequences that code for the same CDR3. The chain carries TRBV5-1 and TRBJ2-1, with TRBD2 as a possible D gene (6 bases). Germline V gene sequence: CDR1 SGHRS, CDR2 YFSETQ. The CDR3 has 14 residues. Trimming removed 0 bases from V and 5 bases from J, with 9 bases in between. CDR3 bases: TGCGCCAGCAGCTTGGTGGGAGGAGACAATGAGCAGTTCTTC. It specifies CASSLVGGDNEQFF. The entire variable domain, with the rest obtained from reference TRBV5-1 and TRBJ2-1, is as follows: KAGVTQTPRYLIKTRGQQVTLSCSPISGHRSVSWYQQTPGQGLQFLFEYFSETQRNKGNFPGRFSGRQFSNSRSEMNVSTLELGDSALYLCASSLVGGDNEQFFGPGTRLTVL.

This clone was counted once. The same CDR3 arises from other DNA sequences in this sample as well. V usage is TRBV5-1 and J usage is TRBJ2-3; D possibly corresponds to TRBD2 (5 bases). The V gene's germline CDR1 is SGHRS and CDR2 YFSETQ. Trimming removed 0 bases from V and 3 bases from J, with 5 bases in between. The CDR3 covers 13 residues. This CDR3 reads CASSLAGTDTQYF. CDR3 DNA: TGCGCCAGCAGCTTGGCGGGGACAGATACGCAGTATTTT.

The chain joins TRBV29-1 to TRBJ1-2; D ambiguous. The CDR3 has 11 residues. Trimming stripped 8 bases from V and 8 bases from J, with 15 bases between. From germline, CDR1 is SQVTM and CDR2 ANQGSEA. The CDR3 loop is CSTEVGEGYTF. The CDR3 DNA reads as TGCAGCACTGAGGTGGGTGAAGGCTACACCTTC.

CDR3 amino acids: CASSLIASGRNEQFF. CDR3 nucleotide sequence: TGCGCCAGCAGCTTGATCGCTAGCGGGAGGAATGAGCAGTTCTTC. The rearrangement joins TRBV5-1 to TRBJ2-1; 11 bases line up with TRBD2. The V and J ends lost 1 base and 7 bases, in that order; junction bases with no gene match: 4. CDR3 length: 15 residues. Germline V gene sequence: CDR1 SGHRS, CDR2 YFSETQ.

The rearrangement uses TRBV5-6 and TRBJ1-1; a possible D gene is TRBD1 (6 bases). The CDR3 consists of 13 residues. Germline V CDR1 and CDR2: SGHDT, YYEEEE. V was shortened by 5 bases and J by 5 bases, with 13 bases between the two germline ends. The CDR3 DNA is TGTGCCAGCAGTTGGCAGCAGGGGACTGAAGCTTTCTTT. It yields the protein CASSWQQGTEAFF.

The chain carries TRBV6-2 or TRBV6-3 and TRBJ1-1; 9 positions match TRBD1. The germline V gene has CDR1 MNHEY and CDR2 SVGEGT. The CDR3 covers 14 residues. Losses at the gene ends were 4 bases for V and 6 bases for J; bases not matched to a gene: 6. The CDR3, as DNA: TGTGCCAGCAGTTCCCGGACAGGGGCGCCTGAAGCTTTCTTT. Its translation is CASSSRTGAPEAFF.

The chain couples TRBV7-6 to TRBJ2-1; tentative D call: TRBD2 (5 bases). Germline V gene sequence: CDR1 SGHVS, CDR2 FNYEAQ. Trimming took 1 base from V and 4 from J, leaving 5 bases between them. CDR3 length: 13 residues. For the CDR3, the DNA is TGTGCCAGCAGCTTAGGGGAGTACAATGAGCAGTTCTTC. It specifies CASSLGEYNEQFF. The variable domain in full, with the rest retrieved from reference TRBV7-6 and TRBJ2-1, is GAGVSQSPRYKVTKRGQDVALRCDPISGHVSLYWYRQALGQGPEFLTYFNYEAQQDKSGLPNDRFSAERPEGSISTLTIQRTEQRDSAMYRCASSLGEYNEQFFGPGTRLTVL.

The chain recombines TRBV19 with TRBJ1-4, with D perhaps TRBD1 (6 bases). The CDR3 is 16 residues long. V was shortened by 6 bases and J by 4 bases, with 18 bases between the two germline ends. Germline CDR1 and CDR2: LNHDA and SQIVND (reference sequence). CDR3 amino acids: CASRPLGTKDNEKLFF. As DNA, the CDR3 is TGTGCCAGTAGACCCCTGGGGACAAAGGATAATGAAAAACTGTTTTTT.

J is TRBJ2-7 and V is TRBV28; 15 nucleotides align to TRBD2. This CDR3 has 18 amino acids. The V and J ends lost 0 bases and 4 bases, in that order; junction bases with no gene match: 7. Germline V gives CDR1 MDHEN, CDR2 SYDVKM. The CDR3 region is CASSLWAGLAGGRYEQYF. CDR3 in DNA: TGTGCCAGCAGTTTATGGGCGGGACTAGCGGGAGGCCGTTACGAGCAGTACTTC.

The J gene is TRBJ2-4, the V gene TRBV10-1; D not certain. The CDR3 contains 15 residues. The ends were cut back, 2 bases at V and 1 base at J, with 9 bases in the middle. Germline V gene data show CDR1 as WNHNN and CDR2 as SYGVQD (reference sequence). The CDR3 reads CASSEGDFAKNIQYF. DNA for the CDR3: TGCGCCAGCAGTGAGGGAGACTTCGCCAAAAACATTCAGTACTTC.

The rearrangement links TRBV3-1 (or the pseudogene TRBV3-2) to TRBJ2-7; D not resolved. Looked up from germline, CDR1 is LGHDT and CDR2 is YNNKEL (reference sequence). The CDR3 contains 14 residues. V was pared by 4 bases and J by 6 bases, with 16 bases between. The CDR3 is CASSRAPYPSEQYF. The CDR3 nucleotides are TGTGCCAGCAGCCGCGCCCCGTACCCGAGCGAGCAGTACTTC.

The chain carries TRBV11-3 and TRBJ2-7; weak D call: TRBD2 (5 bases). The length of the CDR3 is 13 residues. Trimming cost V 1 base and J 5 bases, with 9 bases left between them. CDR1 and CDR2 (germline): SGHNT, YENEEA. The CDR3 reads CASSLAGSNEQYF. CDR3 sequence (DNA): TGTGCCAGCAGCTTAGCGGGATCAAACGAGCAGTACTTC.

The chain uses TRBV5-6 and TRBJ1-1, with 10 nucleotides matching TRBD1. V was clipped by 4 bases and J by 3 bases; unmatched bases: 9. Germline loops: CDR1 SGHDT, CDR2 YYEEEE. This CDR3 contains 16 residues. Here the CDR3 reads CASSAGTGVGDTEAFF. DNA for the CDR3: TGTGCCAGCAGCGCCGGGACAGGGGTAGGAGACACTGAAGCTTTCTTT.

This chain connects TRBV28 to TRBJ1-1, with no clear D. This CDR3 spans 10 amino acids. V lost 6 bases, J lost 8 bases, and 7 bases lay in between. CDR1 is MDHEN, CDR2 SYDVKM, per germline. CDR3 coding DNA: TGTGCCAGCAGAAGACACGAAGCTTTCTTT. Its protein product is CASRRHEAFF.

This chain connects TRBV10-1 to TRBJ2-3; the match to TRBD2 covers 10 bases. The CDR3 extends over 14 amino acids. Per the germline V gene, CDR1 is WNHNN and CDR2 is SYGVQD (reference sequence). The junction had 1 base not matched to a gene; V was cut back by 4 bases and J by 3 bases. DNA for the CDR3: TGCGCCAGCAGTGCACTAGCGGGGACAGATACGCAGTATTTT. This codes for CASSALAGTDTQYF.

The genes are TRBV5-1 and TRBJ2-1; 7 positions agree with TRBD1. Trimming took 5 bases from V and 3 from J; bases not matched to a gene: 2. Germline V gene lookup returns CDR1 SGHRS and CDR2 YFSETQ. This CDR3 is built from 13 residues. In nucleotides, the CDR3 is TGCGCCAGCAGGGGACAGAGCTACAATGAGCAGTTCTTC. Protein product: CASRGQSYNEQFF. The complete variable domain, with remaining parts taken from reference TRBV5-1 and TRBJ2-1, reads KAGVTQTPRYLIKTRGQQVTLSCSPISGHRSVSWYQQTPGQGLQFLFEYFSETQRNKGNFPGRFSGRQFSNSRSEMNVSTLELGDSALYLCASRGQSYNEQFFGPGTRLTVL.

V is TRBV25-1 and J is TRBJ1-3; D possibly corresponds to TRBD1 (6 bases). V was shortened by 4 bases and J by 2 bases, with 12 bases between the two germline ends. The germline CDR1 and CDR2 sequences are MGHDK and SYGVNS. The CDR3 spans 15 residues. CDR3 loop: CASSGTGSPGNTIYF. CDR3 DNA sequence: TGTGCCAGCAGTGGTACAGGGAGCCCTGGAAACACCATATATTTT.

The CDR3: CASGGRLAFGGDTQYF. CDR3 nucleotide sequence: TGCGCCAGCGGCGGAAGATTAGCGTTCGGCGGAGATACGCAGTATTTT. V and J are TRBV10-2 and TRBJ2-3, with D tentatively TRBD2 (5 bases). Trimming shortened V by 8 bases and J by 5 bases, and 23 bases separated the two germline ends. The CDR3 runs to 16 residues. Germline CDR1 is WSHSY and CDR2 is SAAADI.

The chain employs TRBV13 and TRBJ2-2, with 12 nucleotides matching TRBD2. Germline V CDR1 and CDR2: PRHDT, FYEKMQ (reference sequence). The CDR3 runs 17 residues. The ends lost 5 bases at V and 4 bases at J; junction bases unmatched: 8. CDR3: CASSRRLAGASTGELFF. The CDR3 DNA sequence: TGTGCCAGCAGCCGACGACTAGCGGGAGCGTCCACCGGGGAGCTGTTTTTT.

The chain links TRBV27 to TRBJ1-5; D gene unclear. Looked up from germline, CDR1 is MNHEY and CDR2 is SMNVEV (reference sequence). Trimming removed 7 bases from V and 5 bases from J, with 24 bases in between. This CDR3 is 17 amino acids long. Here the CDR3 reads CASTPSGIGLWYQPQHF. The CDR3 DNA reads TGTGCCAGCACCCCCTCCGGGATCGGCCTCTGGTATCAGCCCCAGCATTTT.

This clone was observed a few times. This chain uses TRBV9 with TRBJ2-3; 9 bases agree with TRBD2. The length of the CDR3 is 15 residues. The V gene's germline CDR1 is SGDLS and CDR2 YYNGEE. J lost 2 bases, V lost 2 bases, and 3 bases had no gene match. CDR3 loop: CASSVAGGITDTQYF. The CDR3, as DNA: TGTGCCAGCAGCGTTGCGGGAGGGATCACAGATACGCAGTATTTT.

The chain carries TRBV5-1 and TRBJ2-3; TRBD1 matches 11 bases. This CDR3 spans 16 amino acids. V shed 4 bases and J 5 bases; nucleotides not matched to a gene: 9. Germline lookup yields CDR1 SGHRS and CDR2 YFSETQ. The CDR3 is CASSVPGQGVKDTQYF. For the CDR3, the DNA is TGCGCCAGCAGCGTGCCGGGACAGGGGGTTAAAGATACGCAGTATTTT.

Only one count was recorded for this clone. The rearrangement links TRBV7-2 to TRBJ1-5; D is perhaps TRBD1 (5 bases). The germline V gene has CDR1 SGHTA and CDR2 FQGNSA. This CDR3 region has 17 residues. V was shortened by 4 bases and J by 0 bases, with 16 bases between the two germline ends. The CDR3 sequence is CASSSYTAGISNQPQHF. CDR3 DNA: TGTGCCAGCAGCTCATATACGGCAGGGATTAGCAATCAGCCCCAGCATTTT. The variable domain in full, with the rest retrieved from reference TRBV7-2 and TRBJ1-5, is GAGVSQSPSNKVTEKGKDVELRCDPISGHTALYWYRQSLGQGLEFLIYFQGNSAPDKSGLPSDRFSAERTGGSVSTLTIQRTQQEDSAVYLCASSSYTAGISNQPQHFGDGTRLSIL.

CDR3 loop: CASSQDRVIYNEQFF. DNA for the CDR3: TGTGCCAGCAGCCAAGACAGGGTCATTTACAATGAGCAGTTCTTC. This sequence joins TRBV5-5 and TRBJ2-1, with TRBD1 matching over 7 bases. The V segment lost 4 bases and the J segment 4 bases; nucleotides outside the gene matches: 8. The germline CDR1 and CDR2 sequences are SGHKS and YYEKEE (reference sequence). CDR3 size: 15 residues. The full variable domain, completed using reference TRBV5-5 and TRBJ2-1, is DAGVTQSPTHLIKTRGQQVTLRCSPISGHKSVSWYQQVLGQGPQFIFQYYEKEERGRGNFPDRFSARQFPNYSSELNVNALLLGDSALYLCASSQDRVIYNEQFFGPGTRLTVL.

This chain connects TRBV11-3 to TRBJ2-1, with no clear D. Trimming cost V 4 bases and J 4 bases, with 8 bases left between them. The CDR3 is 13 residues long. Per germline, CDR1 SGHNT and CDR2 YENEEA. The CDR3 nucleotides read TGTGCCAGCAGCTACGACATATACAATGAGCAGTTCTTC. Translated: CASSYDIYNEQFF.

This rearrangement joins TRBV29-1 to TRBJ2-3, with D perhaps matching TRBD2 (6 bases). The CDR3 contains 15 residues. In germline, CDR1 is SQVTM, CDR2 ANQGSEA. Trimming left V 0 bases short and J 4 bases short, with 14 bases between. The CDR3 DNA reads TGCAGCGTTGAAGATCCACTAGCTGTCCCAGATACGCAGTATTTT. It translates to CSVEDPLAVPDTQYF.

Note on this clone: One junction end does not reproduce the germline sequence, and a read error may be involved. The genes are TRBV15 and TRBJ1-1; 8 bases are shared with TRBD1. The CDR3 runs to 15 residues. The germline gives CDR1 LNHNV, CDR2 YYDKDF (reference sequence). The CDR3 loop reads CATSGDRGWNTEAFF. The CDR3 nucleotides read TGTGCCACCAGCGGAGACAGGGGATGGAACACTGAAGCTTTCTTT.

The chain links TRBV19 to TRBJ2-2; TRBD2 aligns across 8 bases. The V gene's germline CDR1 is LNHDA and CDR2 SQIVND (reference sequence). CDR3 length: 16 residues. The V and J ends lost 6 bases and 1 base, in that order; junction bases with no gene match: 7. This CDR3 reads CASREGGLENTGELFF. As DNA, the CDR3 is TGTGCCAGTAGGGAGGGGGGACTAGAGAACACCGGGGAGCTGTTTTTT.